A single sample gave rise to the 26 T cell receptor beta chains below, sequenced in a study of T cell repertoires in ileal Crohn's disease. Sequencing was performed with immunoSEQ multiplex PCR; in TCRdb, only in-frame clones are kept and a portion is missing. The data show approximately 13,000 clones, approximately 70% seen once. Sample: ileal tissue. The receptors originated from an adult with Crohn's disease.

The rearrangement joins TRBV10-2 to TRBJ1-2, with no clear D. V lost 2 bases, J lost 5 bases, and 6 bases lay in between. Germline CDR1 WSHSY, CDR2 SAAADI. The CDR3 has 12 residues. The CDR3 region has the DNA TGCGCCAGCAGTGAGCGATATTATGGCTACACCTTC. Protein: CASSERYYGYTF.

CDR3 region: CASSVADGGQGGSGYTF. For the CDR3, the DNA is TGTGCCAGCAGCGTAGCGGATGGGGGACAGGGGGGAAGTGGCTACACCTTC. The chain joins TRBV9 to TRBJ1-2, with TRBD1 identical over 11 bases. The CDR3 consists of 17 residues. The V and J ends lost 0 bases and 7 bases, in that order; junction bases with no gene match: 11. Germline V lookup: CDR1 SGDLS, CDR2 YYNGEE.

This chain connects TRBV9 to TRBJ2-3, with D perhaps TRBD2 (6 bases). Germline-derived CDR1 and CDR2 are SGDLS and YYNGEE. CDR3 size: 16 residues. Trimming left V 0 bases short and J 2 bases short, with 13 bases between. CDR3 DNA sequence: TGTGCCAGCAGCGTAGGGTTTAGCGGTCCCACAGATACGCAGTATTTT. Translation gives CASSVGFSGPTDTQYF.

CDR3 sequence: CASSYGPDNSPLHF. The CDR3, as DNA: TGCGCCAGCAGCTACGGACCGGATAATTCACCCCTCCACTTT. The chain links TRBV5-1 to TRBJ1-6; no clear D gene. Trimming stripped 3 bases from V and 5 bases from J, with 9 bases between. Germline CDR1 is SGHRS and CDR2 is YFSETQ. The CDR3 has 14 residues.

The chain recombines TRBV5-1 with TRBJ2-2; no reliable D call. The CDR3 has 14 residues. Germline CDR1 SGHRS, CDR2 YFSETQ. V lost 5 bases and J 1 base, leaving 9 bases between the germline ends. CDR3 protein: CASRVAVNTGELFF. In DNA form, the CDR3 reads TGCGCCAGCAGAGTGGCGGTGAACACCGGGGAGCTGTTTTTT.

This clone appeared a few times. The rearrangement uses TRBV25-1 and TRBJ1-6; D gene uncertain. The V end lost 5 bases, the J end lost 6 bases, and 11 bases lay between the germline ends. The CDR3 consists of 14 residues. The germline CDR1 and CDR2 sequences are MGHDK and SYGVNS. The CDR3 loop reads CASSTRITNSPLHF. In DNA, the CDR3 is TGTGCCAGCAGTACGCGGATCACTAATTCACCCCTCCACTTT.

This rearrangement joins TRBV10-3 to TRBJ2-7; D might be TRBD2 (5 bases). The CDR3 is 14 amino acids. Germline V CDR1 and CDR2: ENHRY, SYGVKD. V lost 9 bases and J 0 bases, leaving 15 bases between the germline ends. The CDR3 DNA reads as TGTGCCATACGTGACCCACGGGGCTCCTACGAGCAGTACTTC. Its translation: CAIRDPRGSYEQYF.

V gene TRBV15 combines with J gene TRBJ1-6; D is possibly TRBD1 (6 bases). The CDR3 covers 14 residues. The germline V and J ends were trimmed by 8 bases and 0 bases, with 8 bases remaining between them. Germline values: CDR1 LNHNV, CDR2 YYDKDF (reference sequence). Here the CDR3 DNA reads TGTGCCACCTCGGACAGCTCCTATAATTCACCCCTCCACTTT. As protein: CATSDSSYNSPLHF.

This rearrangement joins TRBV14 to TRBJ1-6, with unresolved D. The CDR3 has 12 residues. From germline, CDR1 is SGHDN and CDR2 FVKESK. Trimming left V 4 bases short and J 16 bases short, with 14 bases between. DNA of the CDR3: TGTGCCAGCAGCCTCATCGGTATAGAACTCCACTTT. It translates to CASSLIGIELHF.

The chain has TRBV29-1 and TRBJ2-1, with 13 bases lining up with TRBD2. V gave up 4 bases and J gave up 9 bases; unmatched junction bases: 6. CDR1 and CDR2 (germline): SQVTM, ANQGSEA. This CDR3 region has 14 residues. The CDR3 region is CSVGGLAGMGEQFF. CDR3 in DNA: TGCAGCGTTGGGGGACTAGCGGGGATGGGTGAGCAGTTCTTC.

The rearrangement joins TRBV11-2 to TRBJ1-1; D call uncertain. V lost 5 bases, J lost 1 base, and 14 bases lay in between. This CDR3 has 15 amino acids. Germline V lookup: CDR1 SGHAT, CDR2 FQNNGV. This CDR3 reads CASSPRPPGNTEAFF. The DNA of the CDR3 is TGTGCCAGCAGCCCGAGGCCCCCAGGGAACACTGAAGCTTTCTTT.

This clone came up a few times. J is TRBJ1-1 and V is TRBV6-1; TRBD1 matches at 7 bases. V shed 2 bases and J 10 bases; nucleotides not matched to a gene: 13. From germline, CDR1 is MNHNS and CDR2 SASEGT. The CDR3 has 15 amino acids. The chain's CDR3 is CASSESGQRGARAFF. CDR3 coding DNA: TGTGCCAGCAGTGAATCGGGACAGAGGGGAGCGCGAGCTTTCTTT.

The chain carries TRBV6-5 and TRBJ2-7, with TRBD1 matching over 11 bases. J gave up 3 bases and V 7 bases, and 5 bases lay outside the gene matches. CDR1 is MNHEY and CDR2 is SVGAGI in the germline V gene. The CDR3 contains 14 residues. Here the CDR3 DNA reads TGTGCCAGCAAGGGACAGGGGGTCCTCTACGAGCAGTACTTC. Its protein product is CASKGQGVLYEQYF.

This clone came up a few times. The chain recombines TRBV9 with TRBJ2-2; D unresolved. V dropped 0 bases and J dropped 6 bases, with 12 bases sitting between them. This CDR3 contains 15 residues. Germline CDR1 and CDR2: SGDLS and YYNGEE. CDR3 loop: CASSVGWGLAGELFF. CDR3 coding DNA: TGTGCCAGCAGCGTAGGGTGGGGTTTAGCCGGGGAGCTGTTTTTT.

The chain couples TRBV5-4 to TRBJ2-1, with 9 bases matching TRBD2. CDR1 and CDR2 (germline): SGHNT, YYREEE (reference sequence). This CDR3 region has 18 residues. The V gene end was trimmed by 6 bases and the J gene end by 1 base; junction bases not matched to a gene: 14. This chain's CDR3 is CASTSGGSGGWSYNEQFF. DNA of the CDR3: TGTGCCAGCACCAGTGGGGGTAGCGGGGGCTGGTCCTACAATGAGCAGTTCTTC. The full variable domain, its missing parts supplied by reference TRBV5-4 and TRBJ2-1, is ETGVTQSPTHLIKTRGQQVTLRCSSQSGHNTVSWYQQALGQGPQFIFQYYREEENGRGNFPPRFSGLQFPNYSSELNVNALELDDSALYLCASTSGGSGGWSYNEQFFGPGTRLTVL.

This chain uses TRBV28 with TRBJ1-5, with 7 bases aligning to TRBD1. CDR1 and CDR2 from the germline V gene are MDHEN and SYDVKM. The CDR3 extends over 17 amino acids. The ends lost 4 bases at V and 2 bases at J; junction bases unmatched: 11. The CDR3 bases are TGTGCCAGCAGTTCACACAGGGGACTGAAGGGCAATCAGCCCCAGCATTTT. Translation gives CASSSHRGLKGNQPQHF.

J is TRBJ1-4 and V is TRBV5-6; perhaps TRBD1 as D (5 bases). The V gene's germline CDR1 is SGHDT and CDR2 YYEEEE. Trimming cost V 2 bases and J 15 bases, with 20 bases left between them. The CDR3 consists of 14 residues. The CDR3 spells CASSFRDRRGMVFF. CDR3 nucleotide sequence: TGTGCCAGCAGCTTCCGGGACCGCCGCGGGATGGTGTTTTTT.

The V call is TRBV9, the J call TRBJ1-4, with 10 nucleotides matching TRBD1. The CDR3 has 15 residues. Germline CDR1 is SGDLS and CDR2 is YYNGEE. The J segment lost 8 bases and the V segment lost 4 bases, leaving 8 bases of the junction unmatched. The CDR3 loop is CASSTRDRGGEKLFF. The CDR3 DNA reads TGTGCCAGCAGCACCCGGGACAGGGGTGGAGAAAAACTGTTTTTT.

V and J are TRBV21-1 and TRBJ1-5; the table's D call, TRBD1, has no DNA check behind it. TRBV21-1 has pseudogene status. The CDR3 has 16 residues. The CDR3 is CASSSHQFRGNQPQHF. The CDR3 DNA sequence: TGTGCCAGCAGCAGCCACCAGTTCAGGGGCAATCAGCCCCAGCATTTT.

The chain has TRBV6-5 and TRBJ2-5, with 8 bases identical to TRBD2. J lost 2 bases, V lost 10 bases, and 6 bases had no gene match. CDR3 size: 13 residues. Germline V gives CDR1 MNHEY, CDR2 SVGAGI. In DNA, the CDR3 is TGTGCCACCACCCGGGGGGGACAAGAGACCCAGTACTTC. Protein: CATTRGGQETQYF.

In regard to this clone: The same CDR3 is also encoded by other DNA sequences in this sample. The chain joins TRBV28 to TRBJ1-1, with D maybe TRBD1 (5 bases). V gave up 5 bases and J gave up 0 bases, with 13 bases separating them. The CDR3 runs 15 residues. The germline CDR1 and CDR2 sequences are MDHEN and SYDVKM. The CDR3 region has the DNA TGTGCCAGCAGTCCCCCTGCAGGGATGAACACTGAAGCTTTCTTT. Its protein product is CASSPPAGMNTEAFF.

CDR3 DNA sequence: TGTGCCAGCAGTCAAGGACAGAACGGGGAGCTGTTTTTT. Protein sequence: CASSQGQNGELFF. The chain couples TRBV2 to TRBJ2-2; D might be TRBD1 (6 bases). Trimming took 5 bases from V and 7 from J, leaving 11 bases between them. CDR3 length: 13 amino acids. The V gene's germline CDR1 is SNHLY and CDR2 FYNNEI.

This rearrangement joins TRBV2 to TRBJ1-2; D unclear. Germline V gene lookup returns CDR1 SNHLY and CDR2 FYNNEI. With 6 bases removed from V and 7 bases from J, the gap between germline ends came to 21 bases. The CDR3 is made up of 15 amino acids. In DNA form, the CDR3 reads TGTGCCAGCAGCGATAGAGGTGGGTCCCGGGTTGGCTACACCTTC. Its protein is CASSDRGGSRVGYTF.

The chain employs TRBV7-7 and TRBJ2-3, with 8 nucleotides matching TRBD1. Germline trimming cut 1 base from V and 9 bases from J; bases unmatched to any gene: 3. The CDR3 is made up of 13 amino acids. Germline-derived CDR1 and CDR2 are SSHAT and FNYEAQ (reference sequence). In nucleotides, the CDR3 is TGTGCCAGCAGCTTAGTTGGACAGGGAACGCAGTATTTT. It is translated as CASSLVGQGTQYF.

This sequence joins TRBV6-1 and TRBJ1-1; the D is unclear. The CDR3 is 11 amino acids. Germline V gene sequence: CDR1 MNHNS, CDR2 SASEGT. Trimming took 8 bases from V and 10 from J, leaving 14 bases between them. The CDR3: CASQSGSGAFF. The CDR3 coding sequence is TGTGCCAGCCAGTCCGGGTCGGGAGCTTTCTTT.

The chain recombines TRBV7-6 with TRBJ2-3; no clear D gene. The CDR3 has 15 amino acids. In germline, CDR1 is SGHVS, CDR2 FNYEAQ. V was shortened by 5 bases and J by 1 base, with 13 bases between the two germline ends. The CDR3 sequence is CASSRRDTGTDTQYF. The CDR3 DNA sequence: TGTGCCAGCAGCCGCCGAGACACGGGCACAGATACGCAGTATTTT.